One and the same sample provided the 10 T cell receptor beta chains below, sequenced in a study of T cells in Graves' hyperthyroidism and ophthalmopathy. The investigators amplified TCR beta CDR3 regions from RNA transcripts. The TCR CDR3 first-round RT-PCR relied on the HTBI primer set. Using its own MiXCR run on the multiplex PCR reads, TCRdb lists one record per CDR3 protein. The table lists 650,000 to 750,000 distinct CDR3 sequences, 13% to 15% of them singletons. Source material: blood. The receptors were gathered from a woman younger than 30 with Graves' hyperthyroidism.

The table lists this clonotype with many counts. The chain recombines TRBV18 with TRBJ2-5; 14 positions agree with TRBD2. Trimming removed 0 bases from V and 5 bases from J; junction bases left unmatched: 8. Germline V CDR1 and CDR2: KGHSH, LQKENI. The CDR3 consists of 18 residues. CDR3: CASSPPGLAGDRRETQYF. CDR3 DNA sequence: TGTGCCAGCTCACCACCGGGACTAGCGGGAGATAGACGGGAGACCCAGTACTTC.

This clonotype was recorded many times. The V call is TRBV20-1, the J call TRBJ1-1, with D possibly being TRBD1 (5 bases). The germline gives CDR1 DFQATT, CDR2 SNEGSKA (reference sequence). The germline V and J ends were trimmed by 3 bases and 1 base, with 9 bases remaining between them. The CDR3 covers 13 residues. CDR3 sequence reads: CSARYRPNTEAFF. CDR3 DNA sequence: TGCAGTGCTAGGTACAGGCCGAACACTGAAGCTTTCTTT.

This clonotype was seen more than once but under ten times. The chain is built from TRBV5-1 and TRBJ2-7; D may match TRBD1 or TRBD2 (6 bases each). The ends were cut back, 0 bases at V and 0 bases at J, with 13 bases in the middle. This CDR3 is built from 16 residues. Per germline, CDR1 SGHRS and CDR2 YFSETQ. The CDR3 here is CASSLGGASSSYEQYF. CDR3 coding DNA: TGCGCCAGCAGCTTGGGGGGGGCCTCGAGCTCCTACGAGCAGTACTTC. The variable domain in full, with the rest retrieved from reference TRBV5-1 and TRBJ2-7, is KAGVTQTPRYLIKTRGQQVTLSCSPISGHRSVSWYQQTPGQGLQFLFEYFSETQRNKGNFPGRFSGRQFSNSRSEMNVSTLELGDSALYLCASSLGGASSSYEQYFGPGTRLTVT.

This clonotype was seen a few times. CDR3 region: CASSPTGGSRTGELFF. The CDR3 bases are TGCGCCAGCAGCCCGACAGGGGGCTCGAGGACCGGGGAGCTGTTTTTT. J is TRBJ2-2 and V is TRBV5-1, with 10 bases lining up with TRBD1. The CDR3 consists of 16 residues. V lost 4 bases and J lost 5; bases outside the gene matches: 8. Germline CDR1 SGHRS, CDR2 YFSETQ.

This clonotype was recorded a few times. The V call is TRBV6-2 or TRBV6-3, the J call TRBJ2-5; possibly TRBD1 for D (6 bases). V gave up 7 bases and J gave up 9 bases, with 18 bases separating them. CDR1 is MNHEY, CDR2 SVGEGT, per germline. The length of the CDR3 is 13 residues. The DNA of the CDR3 is TGTGCCAGCACCAAGGGGGAAGTATTGGCCCAGTACTTC. This translates into CASTKGEVLAQYF.

This clonotype was seen a handful of times. This chain links TRBV6-6 with TRBJ2-7, with TRBD2 matching 8 bases. Germline CDR1 reads MNHNY; CDR2 reads SVGAGI (reference sequence). Trimming took 0 bases from V and 0 from J; bases not matched to a gene: 7. This CDR3 contains 17 residues. Here the CDR3 DNA reads TGTGCCAGCAGTTACTCGGGGCGCGGGAGGTTCTCCTACGAGCAGTACTTC. This translates into CASSYSGRGRFSYEQYF.

This clonotype showed up many times. V gene TRBV3-1 combines with J gene TRBJ2-1, with 12 bases identical to TRBD1. The CDR3 totals 13 residues. CDR1 and CDR2 from the germline V gene are LGHDT and YNNKEL (reference sequence). J gave up 9 bases and V 4 bases, and 1 base lay outside the gene matches. The CDR3 DNA follows: TGTGCCAGCAGCCGGGACAGGGGGCTTGAGCAGTTCTTC. It is translated as CASSRDRGLEQFF.

This clonotype was counted at least ten times. The rearrangement links TRBV24-1 to TRBJ1-5; 10 bases map to TRBD1. With V trimmed by 4 bases and J by 4 bases, 6 bases remained unmatched. The germline V gene has CDR1 KGHDR and CDR2 SFDVKD. This CDR3 is built from 16 residues. CDR3 coding DNA: TGTGCCACCAGTGACGCCGGGACAGGGGAGAATCAGCCCCAGCATTTT. Protein product: CATSDAGTGENQPQHF.

This clonotype was observed a few times. V and J are TRBV29-1 and TRBJ1-1; 7 bases line up with TRBD1. There are 16 residues in the CDR3. Unmatched junction bases numbered 14, after V lost 7 bases and J lost 0 bases. Germline V gives CDR1 SQVTM, CDR2 ANQGSEA. The CDR3 bases are TGCAGCGCCCCCTACACCGGGACAGCAATGAACACTGAAGCTTTCTTT. Encoded protein: CSAPYTGTAMNTEAFF.

This clonotype was seen at least ten times. The chain joins TRBV5-1 to TRBJ2-7, with unresolved D. The V gene lost 0 bases and the J gene lost 5 bases, with 15 bases spanning the gap. CDR1 and CDR2 (germline): SGHRS, YFSETQ. This CDR3 spans 15 amino acids. The CDR3 is CASSLVASLLNEQYF. In DNA form, the CDR3 reads TGCGCCAGCAGCTTGGTCGCCAGCTTGTTAAACGAGCAGTACTTC.